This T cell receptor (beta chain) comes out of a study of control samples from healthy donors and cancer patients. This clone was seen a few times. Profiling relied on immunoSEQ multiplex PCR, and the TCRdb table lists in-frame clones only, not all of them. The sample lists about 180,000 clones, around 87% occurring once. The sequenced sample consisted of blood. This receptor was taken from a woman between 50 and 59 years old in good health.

The CDR3 spells CASSSRGLNSPLHF. The CDR3 nucleotides are TGTGCCAGCAGCTCACGGGGACTGAATTCACCCCTCCACTTT. This sequence joins TRBV7-3 and TRBJ1-6; the D gene is possibly TRBD1 (5 bases). The length of the CDR3 is 14 residues. Germline loops: CDR1 SGHTA, CDR2 FQGTGA. With 4 bases removed from V and 7 bases from J, the gap between germline ends came to 11 bases.